The T cell receptor (beta chain) under discussion was sequenced for a study of blood T cell repertoires in COVID-19. Study context: Researchers got acute and convalescent COVID-19 samples from the United States, Italy and Spain. T cells, B-cell-depleted T cells, or PBMCs supplied cDNA or gDNA.

Original processing methods: Reference gene primer amplification gave nucleated cell count estimates. Measured with immunoSEQ multiplex PCR; TCRdb has only the in-frame clones, and not every one. The V and J calls and clone size are taken from that table; D and trimming were inferred from the DNA. The repertoire holds 200,000 to 250,000 clones, with 84% as singletons. The TCR comes from a woman between 55 and 75 years old who had recovered from COVID-19. The specimen sequenced was peripheral blood.

CDR3 residues: CASSLAGLAGAPGQFF. The CDR3 DNA reads as TGTGCCAGCAGCTTGGCCGGGCTAGCGGGGGCGCCTGGGCAGTTCTTC. The J gene is TRBJ2-1, the V gene TRBV5-6; 10 nucleotides agree with TRBD2. CDR1 is SGHDT, CDR2 YYEEEE, per germline. The CDR3 runs 16 residues. V shed 0 bases and J 12 bases; nucleotides not matched to a gene: 12.